Following are 13 T cell receptor beta chains from one sample sequenced in a study of shared clonotypes between healthy human individuals. Sequencing was performed with immunoSEQ multiplex PCR; in TCRdb, only in-frame clones are kept and a portion is missing. The table has around 2.5 million clones, more than 85% seen once; the top ten hold 0.36%. Sample: naive CD4+ T cells from PBMCs. Subset here: CD45RA+ positively selected. These receptors all come from a man aged 18 to 29 in good health. Some clones in this sample may be carry-over from other donors' samples.

The chain links TRBV7-9 to TRBJ2-7; either TRBD1 or TRBD2 may supply D (5 bases each). V was cut by 1 base and J by 3 bases, with 7 bases left in between. The V gene's germline CDR1 is SEHNR and CDR2 FQNEAQ (reference sequence). This CDR3 region has 13 residues. The CDR3 bases are TGTGCCAGCAGCTTAGTGGGGGTCTACGAGCAGTACTTC. Translating it yields CASSLVGVYEQYF.

This chain joins TRBV5-4 and TRBJ2-7, with 7 bases that match TRBD2. J lost 6 bases, V lost 3 bases, and 3 bases had no gene match. The CDR3 runs 12 residues. In germline, CDR1 is SGHNT, CDR2 YYREEE (reference sequence). DNA for the CDR3: TGTGCCAGCAGCTCCGTAGCGGGCGAGCAGTACTTC. Amino acids: CASSSVAGEQYF.

This sequence joins TRBV28 and TRBJ2-7; D ambiguous. The CDR3 loop spans 13 amino acids. The germline V gene has CDR1 MDHEN and CDR2 SYDVKM. Trimming removed 6 bases at V and 6 bases at J, with 15 bases between. The CDR3 nucleotides are TGTGCCAGCAGCCTCCGTGGCGCTTTCGAGCAGTACTTC. Translation: CASSLRGAFEQYF. The complete variable domain, with remaining parts taken from reference TRBV28 and TRBJ2-7, reads DVKVTQSSRYLVKRTGEKVFLECVQDMDHENMFWYRQDPGLGLRLIYFSYDVKMKEKGDIPEGYSVSREKKERFSLILESASTNQTSMYLCASSLRGAFEQYFGPGTRLTVT.

The V call is TRBV28, the J call TRBJ2-3; possible D gene TRBD1, 5 bases. With 4 bases removed from V and 0 bases from J, the gap between germline ends came to 20 bases. The V gene's germline CDR1 is MDHEN and CDR2 SYDVKM. The CDR3 has 18 residues. The CDR3 loop is CASSSLPGQKTSTDTQYF. The CDR3 DNA reads TGTGCCAGCAGTTCACTCCCAGGACAAAAAACTAGCACAGATACGCAGTATTTT.

This sequence joins TRBV19 and TRBJ2-6, with 7 bases identical to TRBD2. The CDR3 has 20 amino acids. Germline assignment: CDR1 LNHDA and CDR2 SQIVND (reference sequence). The V segment lost 1 base and the J segment 0 bases; nucleotides outside the gene matches: 12. The CDR3 region is CASSIVWLVAGFSGANVLTF. Written as DNA, the CDR3 is TGTGCCAGTAGTATAGTTTGGTTGGTAGCGGGCTTCTCTGGGGCCAACGTCCTGACTTTC.

The chain links TRBV29-1 to TRBJ2-3; a weak D match, TRBD2 (7 bases). The CDR3 runs 16 residues. CDR1 and CDR2 from the germline V gene are SQVTM and ANQGSEA. With 6 bases removed from V and 0 bases from J, the gap between germline ends came to 19 bases. The chain's CDR3 is CSVGGPDRSSTDTQYF. CDR3 nucleotides: TGCAGCGTGGGGGGGCCTGACAGGTCTAGCACAGATACGCAGTATTTT.

This chain links TRBV2 with TRBJ1-5; D gene uncertain. Trimming left V 6 bases short and J 5 bases short, with 11 bases between. Germline V gives CDR1 SNHLY, CDR2 FYNNEI. CDR3 size: 13 residues. DNA of the CDR3: TGTGCCAGCAGGGCCCGGGAGGATCAGCCCCAGCATTTT. This gives the protein CASRAREDQPQHF.

The chain is built from TRBV5-1 and TRBJ2-1, with TRBD1 as a possible D gene (5 bases). The CDR3 totals 17 residues. Germline CDR1 SGHRS, CDR2 YFSETQ. The ends were cut back, 0 bases at V and 6 bases at J, with 19 bases in the middle. This CDR3 reads CASSLGPGAGKANEQFF. The CDR3 DNA sequence: TGCGCCAGCAGCTTGGGTCCTGGGGCAGGGAAGGCCAATGAGCAGTTCTTC.

V gene TRBV11-2 combines with J gene TRBJ2-7, with D possibly TRBD2 on 5 matching bases. Trimming shortened V by 5 bases and J by 6 bases, and 14 bases separated the two germline ends. Germline values: CDR1 SGHAT, CDR2 FQNNGV. The CDR3 runs 13 residues. CDR3 amino acids: CASSPGWGAEQYF. The CDR3 DNA is TGTGCCAGCAGCCCGGGGTGGGGTGCCGAGCAGTACTTC.

The V gene is TRBV6-1, the J gene TRBJ1-4; TRBD1 aligns across 10 bases. The CDR3 has 15 residues. CDR1 MNHNS and CDR2 SASEGT come from the germline V gene. The V gene end was trimmed by 7 bases and the J gene end by 7 bases; junction bases not matched to a gene: 9. In DNA, the CDR3 is TGTGCCAGCAATCAACCCTGGGACAGGGGTGAAAAACTGTTTTTT. Translated: CASNQPWDRGEKLFF.

The chain combines TRBV7-3 with TRBJ2-2, with 13 nucleotides matching TRBD2. Germline lookup yields CDR1 SGHTA and CDR2 FQGTGA. V shed 5 bases and J 8 bases; nucleotides not matched to a gene: 5. The length of the CDR3 is 15 residues. CDR3: CASSGLAGEVGELFF. In nucleotides, the CDR3 is TGTGCCAGCAGCGGACTAGCGGGAGAGGTGGGGGAGCTGTTTTTT.

The chain couples TRBV7-8 to TRBJ2-5; 8 bases agree with TRBD1. Unmatched junction bases numbered 0, after V lost 1 base and J lost 2 bases. This CDR3 has 14 residues. Germline V lookup: CDR1 SGHVS, CDR2 FQNEAQ. The DNA of the CDR3 is TGTGCCAGCAGCTTAGGGACAGGGCAAGAGACCCAGTACTTC. Protein: CASSLGTGQETQYF.

J is TRBJ1-5 and V is TRBV7-9, with 8 bases lining up with TRBD1. The CDR3 is 17 amino acids. Germline V lookup: CDR1 SEHNR, CDR2 FQNEAQ (reference sequence). The V and J ends lost 0 bases and 7 bases, in that order; junction bases with no gene match: 11. In nucleotides, the CDR3 is TGTGCCAGCAGCTTAGCGGGGAGACAGGGGATGGGACAGCCCCAGCATTTT. This gives the protein CASSLAGRQGMGQPQHF.